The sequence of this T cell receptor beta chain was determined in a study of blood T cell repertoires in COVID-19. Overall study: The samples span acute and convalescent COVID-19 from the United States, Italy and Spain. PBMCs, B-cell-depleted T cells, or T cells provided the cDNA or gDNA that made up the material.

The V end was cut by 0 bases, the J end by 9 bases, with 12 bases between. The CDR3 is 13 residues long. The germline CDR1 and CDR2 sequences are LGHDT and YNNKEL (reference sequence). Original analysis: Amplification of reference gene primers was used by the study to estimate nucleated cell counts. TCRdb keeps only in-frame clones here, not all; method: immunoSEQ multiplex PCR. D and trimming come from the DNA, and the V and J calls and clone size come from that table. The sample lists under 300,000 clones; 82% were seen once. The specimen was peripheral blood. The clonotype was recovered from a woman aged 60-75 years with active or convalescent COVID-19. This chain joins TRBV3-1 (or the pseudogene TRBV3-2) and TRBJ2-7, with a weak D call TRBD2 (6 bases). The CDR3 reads CASSQDSGRGQYF. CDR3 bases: TGTGCCAGCAGCCAAGATTCAGGGCGGGGGCAGTACTTC.